This T cell receptor beta chain appears in the sequencing data of a study of cytomegalovirus exposure and HLA in healthy donors. The study's findings and limits: Most likely, a cluster of highly shared sequence variants arose as a sequencing artifact. The authors enumerated roughly 160 TCR beta chains as linked to cytomegalovirus. A previous analysis found most TCR beta V segments productive roughly 90% or roughly 30% of the time.

Trimming took 4 bases from V and 0 from J; bases not matched to a gene: 2. Germline assignment: CDR1 MDHEN and CDR2 SYDVKM. CDR3 size: 14 residues. In regard to this clone: Its antigen is unidentified.

Primers: 60 Vbeta forward and 13 Jbeta reverse. The data were produced by immunoSEQ multiplex PCR, yet TCRdb's version contains in-frame clones alone and is incomplete. The sample consists of tens of thousands of clones, roughly 66% of them appearing once. This chain uses TRBV28 with TRBJ1-2; 7 bases match TRBD1. This receptor was taken from a man aged 25-45 years in good health and CMV-seronegative. The specimen was PBMCs. CDR3 nucleotides: TGTGCCAGCAGTTCGGGACAGTCTAACTATGGCTACACCTTC. It translates to CASSSGQSNYGYTF.